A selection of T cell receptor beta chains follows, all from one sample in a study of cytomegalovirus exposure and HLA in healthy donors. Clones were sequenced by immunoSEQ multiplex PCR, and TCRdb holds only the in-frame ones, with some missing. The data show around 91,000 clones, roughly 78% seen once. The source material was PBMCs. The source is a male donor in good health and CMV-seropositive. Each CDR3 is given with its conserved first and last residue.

CDR3aa: CASSVEGSGGVPLTDTQYF
v_gene: TRBV9
len: 19
j_gene: TRBJ2-3

CDR3aa: CASSSDTGTGGAGANVLTF
v_gene: TRBV5-1
len: 19
j_gene: TRBJ2-6

CDR3aa: CASSTSGSTYEQYF
v_gene: TRBV9
len: 14
j_gene: TRBJ2-7

CDR3aa: CASSFGTGIYEQYF
v_gene: TRBV27
len: 14
j_gene: TRBJ2-7

CDR3aa: CAIGRNQPQHF
v_gene: TRBV10-3
len: 11
j_gene: TRBJ1-5

CDR3aa: CAISETDSSGANVLTF
v_gene: TRBV10-3
len: 16
j_gene: TRBJ2-6

CDR3aa: CASSEDTGTYEQYF
v_gene: TRBV6-1
len: 14
j_gene: TRBJ2-7

CDR3aa: CASSFYRGGGYNEQFF
v_gene: TRBV6-5
len: 16
j_gene: TRBJ2-1

CDR3aa: CASRGTSGVGDTQYF
v_gene: TRBV6-1
len: 15
j_gene: TRBJ2-3

CDR3aa: CASSRTIQETQYF
v_gene: TRBV4-2
len: 13
j_gene: TRBJ2-5

CDR3aa: CASSLATVNTEAFF
v_gene: TRBV5-6
len: 14
j_gene: TRBJ1-1

CDR3aa: CASSHDRSSYNEQFF
v_gene: TRBV6-5
len: 15
j_gene: TRBJ2-1

CDR3aa: CASREAGGPHNEQFF
v_gene: TRBV10-1
len: 15
j_gene: TRBJ2-1

CDR3aa: CASSLSGIASYEQYF
v_gene: TRBV5-1
len: 15
j_gene: TRBJ2-7

CDR3aa: CSVNGQVDADTQYF
v_gene: TRBV29-1
len: 14
j_gene: TRBJ2-3

CDR3aa: CASSSFSGGPNTGELFF
v_gene: TRBV28
len: 17
j_gene: TRBJ2-2